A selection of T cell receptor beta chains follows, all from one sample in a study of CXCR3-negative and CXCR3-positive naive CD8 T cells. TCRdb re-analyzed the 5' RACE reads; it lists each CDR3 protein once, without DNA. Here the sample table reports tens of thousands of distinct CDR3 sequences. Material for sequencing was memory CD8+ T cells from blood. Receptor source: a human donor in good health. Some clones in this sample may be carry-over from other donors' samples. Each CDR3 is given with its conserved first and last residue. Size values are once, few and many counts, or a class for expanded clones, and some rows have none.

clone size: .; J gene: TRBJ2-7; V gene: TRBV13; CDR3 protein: CASSTGQSSLSYEQYF
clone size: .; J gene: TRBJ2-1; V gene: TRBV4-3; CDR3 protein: CASSQRQGMSEQFF
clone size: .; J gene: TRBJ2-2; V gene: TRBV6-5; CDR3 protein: CASSYATGDTGELFF
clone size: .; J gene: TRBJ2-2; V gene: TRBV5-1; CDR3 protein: CTSSPGQGPANTGELFF
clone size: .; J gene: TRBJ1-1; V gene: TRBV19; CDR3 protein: CASSHDFGGRIMNTEAFF
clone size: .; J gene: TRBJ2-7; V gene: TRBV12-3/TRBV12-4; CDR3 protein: CASRQTGENWYEQYF
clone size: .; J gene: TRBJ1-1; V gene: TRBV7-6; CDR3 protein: CASSLAGTEAFF
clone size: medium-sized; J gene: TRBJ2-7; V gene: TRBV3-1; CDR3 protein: CASSFRQGKVNEQYF
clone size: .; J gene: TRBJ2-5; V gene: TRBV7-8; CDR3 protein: CASSLVGGTSGVYQETQYF
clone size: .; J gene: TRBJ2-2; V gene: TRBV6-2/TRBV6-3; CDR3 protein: CASRRVSDTGELFF
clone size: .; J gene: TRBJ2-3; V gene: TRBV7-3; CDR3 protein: CASSSHGGVDTQYF
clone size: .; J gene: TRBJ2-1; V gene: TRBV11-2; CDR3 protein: CASSSSQESGVYNEQFF
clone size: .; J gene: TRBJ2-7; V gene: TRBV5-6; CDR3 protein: CASSFSPGGESNEQYF
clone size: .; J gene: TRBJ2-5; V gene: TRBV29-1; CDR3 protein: CSAQGASQETQYF
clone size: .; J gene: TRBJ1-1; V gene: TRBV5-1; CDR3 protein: CASSFGQNTEAFF
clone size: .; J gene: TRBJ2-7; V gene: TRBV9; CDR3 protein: CASSVGTSGSYEQYF
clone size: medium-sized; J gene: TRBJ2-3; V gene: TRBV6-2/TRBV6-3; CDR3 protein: CASSYGTGADTQYF
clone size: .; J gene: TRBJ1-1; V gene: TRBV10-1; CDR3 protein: CASSESRGRVTEAFF
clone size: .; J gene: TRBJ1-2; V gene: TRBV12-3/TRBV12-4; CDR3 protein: CASSGPGQGNYGYTF
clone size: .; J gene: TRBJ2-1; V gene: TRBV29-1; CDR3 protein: CSVEDLAGVEGEQFF
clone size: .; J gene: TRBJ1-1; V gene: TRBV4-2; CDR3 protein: CASSQVIASTEAFF
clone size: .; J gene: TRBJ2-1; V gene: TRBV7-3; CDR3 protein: CASSLGLDDNEQFF
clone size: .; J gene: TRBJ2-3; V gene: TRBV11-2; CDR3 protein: CASSRSAGAYTDTPYF
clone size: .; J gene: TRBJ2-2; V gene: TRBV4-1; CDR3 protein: CASSQEGRNTGELFF
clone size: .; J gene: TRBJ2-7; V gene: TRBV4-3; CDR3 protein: CASSQLSDTSYEQYF
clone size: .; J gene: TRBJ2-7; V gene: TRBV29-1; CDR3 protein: CSVGGDLYEQYF
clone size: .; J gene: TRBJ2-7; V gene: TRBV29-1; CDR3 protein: CSVGQGNSYEQYF
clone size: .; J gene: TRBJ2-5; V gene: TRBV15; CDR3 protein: CATSSQTGGGETQYF
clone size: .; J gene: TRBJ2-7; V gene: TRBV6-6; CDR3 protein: CASSRTGTEGSHEQYF
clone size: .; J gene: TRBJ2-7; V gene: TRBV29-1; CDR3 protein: CSVEDRGYEQYF
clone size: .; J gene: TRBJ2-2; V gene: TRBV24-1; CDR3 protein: CATSDPQPLNTGELFF
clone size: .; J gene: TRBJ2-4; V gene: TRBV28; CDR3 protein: CASSLDGNIQYF
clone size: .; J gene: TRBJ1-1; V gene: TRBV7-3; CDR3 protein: CASSKTGSNTEAFF
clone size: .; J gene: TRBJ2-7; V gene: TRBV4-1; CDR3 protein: CASSHETSSYEQYF
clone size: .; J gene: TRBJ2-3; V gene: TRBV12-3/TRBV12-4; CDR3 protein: CASSSGRGRDTQYF
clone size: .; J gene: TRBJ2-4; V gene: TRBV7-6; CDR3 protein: CASSLEVEGDIQYF
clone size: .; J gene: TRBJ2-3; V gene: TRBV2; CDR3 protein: CASRQADTDTQYF
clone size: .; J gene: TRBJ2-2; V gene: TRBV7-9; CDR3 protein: CASSPSGRASGELFF
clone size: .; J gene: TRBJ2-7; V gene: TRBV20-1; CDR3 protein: CSARDSFRDTTYEQYF
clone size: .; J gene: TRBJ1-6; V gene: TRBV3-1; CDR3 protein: CASSHWEEWGAELDALHF
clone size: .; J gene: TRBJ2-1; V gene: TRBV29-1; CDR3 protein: CSARQASYNEQFF
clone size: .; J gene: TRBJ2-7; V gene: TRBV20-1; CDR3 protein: CSAPLPPGTGGPYEQYF
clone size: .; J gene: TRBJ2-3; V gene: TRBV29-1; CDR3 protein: CSVEGLAGVSLGDTQYF
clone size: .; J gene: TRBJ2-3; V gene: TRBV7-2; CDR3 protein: CASRTLAGAPTDTQYF
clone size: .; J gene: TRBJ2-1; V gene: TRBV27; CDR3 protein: CASSLFPRGQLTDEQFF
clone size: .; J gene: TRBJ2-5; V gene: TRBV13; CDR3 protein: CASSRTGTGRQTQYF
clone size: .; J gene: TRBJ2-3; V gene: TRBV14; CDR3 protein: CASSQPFSGSTDTQYF
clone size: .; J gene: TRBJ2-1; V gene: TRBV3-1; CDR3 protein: CASSQDSGGTYNEQFF
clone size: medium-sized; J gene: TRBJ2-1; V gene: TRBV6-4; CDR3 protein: CASSDSGGTGGNEQFF
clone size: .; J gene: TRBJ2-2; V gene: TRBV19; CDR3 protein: CATHRPGAGELFF
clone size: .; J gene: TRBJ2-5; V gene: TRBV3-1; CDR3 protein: CASSQDTGQRGETQYF
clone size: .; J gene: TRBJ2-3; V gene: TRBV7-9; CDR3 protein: CASRPTGPTGSADTQYF